The sequence of this TCR beta chain was determined in a study of control samples from healthy donors and cancer patients. Trimming removed 1 base from V and 10 bases from J, with 28 bases in between. The length of the CDR3 is 18 residues. The germline V gene encodes CDR1 GTSNPN and CDR2 SVGIG (reference sequence). Generated by immunoSEQ multiplex PCR, the TCRdb table keeps only in-frame clones and is missing some. The repertoire has about 110,000 clones, approximately 82% of them found once; the top ten carry 6% to 8%. The TCR sequence derives from a man between 18 and 35 years old in good health. The specimen sequenced was blood. The chain is built from TRBV30 and TRBJ1-4; D is perhaps TRBD1 (5 bases). The CDR3, as DNA: TGTGCCTGGAGTGGGGAAGACAGTTACTGGGCCGATATGAGAAAACTGTTTTTT. This sequence encodes CAWSGEDSYWADMRKLFF.